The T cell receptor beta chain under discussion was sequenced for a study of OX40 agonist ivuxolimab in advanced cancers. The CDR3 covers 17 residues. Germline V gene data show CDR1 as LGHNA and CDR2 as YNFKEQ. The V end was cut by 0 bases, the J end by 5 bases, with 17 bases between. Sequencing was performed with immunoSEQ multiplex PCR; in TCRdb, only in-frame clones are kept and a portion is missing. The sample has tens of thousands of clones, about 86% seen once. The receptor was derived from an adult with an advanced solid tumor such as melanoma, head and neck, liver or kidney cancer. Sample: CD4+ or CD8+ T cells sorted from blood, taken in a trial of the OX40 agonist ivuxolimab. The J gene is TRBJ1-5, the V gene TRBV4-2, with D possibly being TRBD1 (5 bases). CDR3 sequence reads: CASSQEFWGVIDQPQHF. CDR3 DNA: TGTGCCAGCAGCCAAGAGTTTTGGGGGGTCATCGATCAGCCCCAGCATTTT.